Presented here are 17 T cell receptor beta chains from one specimen sequenced in a study of blood T cell repertoires in COVID-19. Some clones are missing from TCRdb's copy, which holds only in-frame ones; the method was immunoSEQ multiplex PCR. The sample has 200,000 to 250,000 clones; roughly 84% are singletons. The sequenced material came from peripheral blood. Receptors were obtained from a woman between 55 and 75 years old with acute or convalescent COVID-19.

The chain combines TRBV7-9 with TRBJ2-7, with 7 bases that match TRBD2. The CDR3 runs 14 residues. Germline V gives CDR1 SEHNR, CDR2 FQNEAQ (reference sequence). J lost 4 bases, V lost 1 base, and 4 bases had no gene match. CDR3 region: CASSLDGGVYEQYF. DNA for the CDR3: TGTGCCAGCAGCTTAGATGGGGGGGTATACGAGCAGTACTTC.

This chain links TRBV27 with TRBJ2-3; 7 bases line up with TRBD2. The J segment lost 2 bases and the V segment lost 2 bases, leaving 4 bases of the junction unmatched. The CDR3 is 15 residues long. Germline V gene sequence: CDR1 MNHEY, CDR2 SMNVEV (reference sequence). CDR3 in amino acids: CASSLGGGDTDTQYF. In nucleotides, the CDR3 is TGTGCCAGCAGTTTAGGGGGGGGAGACACAGATACGCAGTATTTT.

V and J are TRBV5-1 and TRBJ1-3; possibly TRBD1 for D (6 bases). V dropped 0 bases and J dropped 4 bases, with 11 bases sitting between them. Germline assignment: CDR1 SGHRS and CDR2 YFSETQ. The CDR3 has 15 residues. This chain's CDR3 is CASSLEGGGGNTIYF. CDR3 nucleotide sequence: TGCGCCAGCAGCTTGGAAGGGGGTGGCGGAAACACCATATATTTT.

CDR3 region: CASSLSTGMNTEAFF. CDR3 in DNA: TGTGCCAGCAGTCTCTCGACAGGAATGAACACTGAAGCTTTCTTT. The chain has TRBV28 and TRBJ1-1, with D possibly matching TRBD1 (6 bases). The ends were cut back, 5 bases at V and 0 bases at J, with 13 bases in the middle. Germline CDR1 MDHEN, CDR2 SYDVKM. The CDR3 has 15 amino acids.

This clone has just a few counts. The CDR3 reads CASASGNTDTQYF. Written as DNA, the CDR3 is TGTGCCAGCGCTAGCGGGAACACAGATACGCAGTATTTT. The V call is TRBV11-1, the J call TRBJ2-3; TRBD2 matches at 9 bases. The CDR3 is 13 amino acids. The J segment lost 2 bases and the V segment lost 8 bases, leaving 2 bases of the junction unmatched. The germline gives CDR1 SGHAT, CDR2 FQDESV (reference sequence).

V is TRBV7-2 and J is TRBJ2-1; 11 nucleotides line up with TRBD2. There are 16 residues in the CDR3. Germline-derived CDR1 and CDR2 are SGHTA and FQGNSA. V was pared by 6 bases and J by 9 bases, with 13 bases of the junction left unmatched. CDR3 sequence (DNA): TGTGCCAGCAGAATAGCGGGGGGGGAGGCAAGAAGTGAGCAGTTCTTC. This encodes CASRIAGGEARSEQFF.

This clone was observed a few times. The rearrangement links TRBV6-5 to TRBJ1-3, with D tentatively TRBD1 (6 bases). V dropped 5 bases and J dropped 4 bases, with 12 bases sitting between them. Germline assignment: CDR1 MNHEY and CDR2 SVGAGI. The CDR3 has 14 residues. The CDR3 DNA reads as TGTGCCAGCAGTAACCGGGACATAGGAAACACCATATATTTT. Its protein is CASSNRDIGNTIYF.

The chain couples TRBV27 to TRBJ2-2; D might be TRBD1 (6 bases). This CDR3 has 16 residues. In germline, CDR1 is MNHEY, CDR2 SMNVEV (reference sequence). The germline V and J ends were trimmed by 5 bases and 3 bases, with 16 bases remaining between them. The CDR3 DNA reads as TGTGCCAGCAGTGTATTGGGGGCGCAGGACACCGGGGAGCTGTTTTTT. Translation gives CASSVLGAQDTGELFF.

The chain joins TRBV9 to TRBJ2-3; 13 bases are a match to TRBD2. V shed 4 bases and J 9 bases; nucleotides not matched to a gene: 5. The V gene's germline CDR1 is SGDLS and CDR2 YYNGEE. This CDR3 has 14 residues. The CDR3 spells CASSTGTSGVTQYF. In nucleotides, the CDR3 is TGTGCCAGCAGCACCGGGACTAGCGGGGTGACGCAGTATTTT.

The DNA of the CDR3 is TGCGCCAGCAGCACGGCCGTCGGACAATACTACGAGCAGTACTTC. It specifies CASSTAVGQYYEQYF. The genes are TRBV5-1 and TRBJ2-7; tentative D call: TRBD1 (5 bases). V lost 4 bases, J lost 3 bases, and 17 bases lay in between. Germline V lookup: CDR1 SGHRS, CDR2 YFSETQ. The CDR3 length is 15 residues. The whole variable domain, filled in from reference TRBV5-1 and TRBJ2-7, reads KAGVTQTPRYLIKTRGQQVTLSCSPISGHRSVSWYQQTPGQGLQFLFEYFSETQRNKGNFPGRFSGRQFSNSRSEMNVSTLELGDSALYLCASSTAVGQYYEQYFGPGTRLTVT.

The V and J genes are TRBV6-5 and TRBJ2-7; D might be TRBD1 (6 bases). Trimming removed 5 bases at V and 1 base at J, with 12 bases between. In germline, CDR1 is MNHEY, CDR2 SVGAGI. The CDR3 extends over 14 amino acids. CDR3 residues: CASSRQADSYEQYF. The CDR3 DNA sequence: TGTGCCAGCAGTAGACAGGCGGATTCCTACGAGCAGTACTTC.

The chain is built from TRBV2 and TRBJ1-1; D call uncertain. Trimming removed 8 bases at V and 1 base at J, with 14 bases between. The CDR3 is made up of 14 amino acids. The germline CDR1 and CDR2 sequences are SNHLY and FYNNEI. CDR3 residues: CASGPFSGNTEAFF. The DNA for the CDR3 is TGTGCCAGCGGGCCCTTCTCAGGGAACACTGAAGCTTTCTTT.

The genes are TRBV6-5 and TRBJ2-2; a weak D match, TRBD1 (5 bases). V lost 4 bases, J lost 4 bases, and 7 bases lay in between. CDR1 and CDR2 (germline): MNHEY, SVGAGI. This CDR3 is built from 13 residues. CDR3 residues: CASSWTFTGELFF. CDR3 sequence (DNA): TGTGCCAGCAGTTGGACATTCACCGGGGAGCTGTTTTTT.

The DNA for the CDR3 is TGCGCCAGCAGCCAAATTGAGAGTTCACCCCTCCACTTT. Amino acids: CASSQIESSPLHF. This rearrangement joins TRBV4-1 to TRBJ1-6, with D uncertain. The V gene lost 2 bases and the J gene lost 9 bases, with 8 bases spanning the gap. Germline V lookup: CDR1 MGHRA, CDR2 YSYEKL. The CDR3 length is 13 residues.

This clone was observed a few times. The chain combines TRBV4-2 with TRBJ2-5, with a weak D call TRBD1 (6 bases). This CDR3 has 16 residues. Trimming shortened V by 4 bases and J by 7 bases, and 22 bases separated the two germline ends. Per the germline V gene, CDR1 is LGHNA and CDR2 is YNFKEQ. The CDR3 nucleotides are TGTGCCAGCAGCCTGACTCTTGGGGGCGCTAAACGGACCCAGTACTTC. Its translation: CASSLTLGGAKRTQYF.

The chain employs TRBV4-1 and TRBJ2-2, with a possible D match to TRBD1 (5 bases). V shed 0 bases and J shed 5 bases, with 13 bases lying between them. Germline V gene sequence: CDR1 MGHRA, CDR2 YSYEKL. This CDR3 contains 16 residues. CDR3 bases: TGCGCCAGCAGCCAAGAACCAGGGTTGTTGACCGGGGAGCTGTTTTTT. Its protein product is CASSQEPGLLTGELFF.

V is TRBV28 and J is TRBJ1-1; a weak D match, TRBD1 (6 bases). Germline CDR1 reads MDHEN; CDR2 reads SYDVKM. V lost 5 bases, J lost 0 bases, and 7 bases lay in between. The CDR3 loop spans 13 amino acids. The CDR3 nucleotides read TGTGCCAGCAGTCAGGGGATGAACACTGAAGCTTTCTTT. Residues: CASSQGMNTEAFF.